These T cell receptor beta chains were read from a single sample in a study of blood T cell repertoires in COVID-19. The repertoire was sequenced with immunoSEQ multiplex PCR; TCRdb's copy has only in-frame clones and lacks some. The sample has 250,000 or so clones; roughly 90% are singletons. The sequencing input was peripheral blood. These receptors were obtained from a woman in her 40s who had recovered from COVID-19. Each CDR3 is given with its conserved first and last residue. Fields, in order: CDR3 DNA, CDR3 protein, D gene, J gene, V gene, clone size. D genes are given only for firm matches. The listing skips clone size in some rows; elsewhere it reads once, few, many or a size class.

DNA: TGTGCCAGCAGTCGCGGACAGTGGGAGACCCAGTACTTC
CDR3: CASSRGQWETQYF
D: NA
J: TRBJ2-5
V: TRBV28
size: NA

DNA: TGCGCCACCCAGGACAGGGAAAGATCACCCCTCCACTTT
CDR3: CATQDRERSPLHF
D: TRBD1
J: TRBJ1-6
V: TRBV10-2
size: NA

DNA: TGTGCCAGCAGCGTAGGCGGGAGTCCTTTTTACGATACGCAGTATTTT
CDR3: CASSVGGSPFYDTQYF
D: TRBD2
J: TRBJ2-3
V: TRBV9
size: NA

DNA: TGTGCCAGCAGCACGACAGGGGGCAATCAGCCCCAGCATTTT
CDR3: CASSTTGGNQPQHF
D: TRBD1
J: TRBJ1-5
V: TRBV7-8
size: NA

DNA: TGTGCCAGTAGACCGACTAGCGGGAGGGGGGATACGCAGTATTTT
CDR3: CASRPTSGRGDTQYF
D: TRBD2
J: TRBJ2-3
V: TRBV19
size: NA

DNA: TGTGCCAGCAGGACGGGGAAGCAGTTCTTC
CDR3: CASRTGKQFF
D: NA
J: TRBJ2-1
V: TRBV27
size: NA

DNA: TGCAGCGTGGGAGGACCCGATCGCACCGGGGAGCTGTTTTTT
CDR3: CSVGGPDRTGELFF
D: NA
J: TRBJ2-2
V: TRBV29-1
size: NA

DNA: TGTGCCAGCAGCTCCCACGGTGACATAGCGGGAGCCACCTACGAGCAGTACTTC
CDR3: CASSSHGDIAGATYEQYF
D: TRBD2
J: TRBJ2-7
V: TRBV7-2
size: once

DNA: TGTGCCAGCAGCCGACAGGCGGGAGAAAATTACGAGCAGTACTTC
CDR3: CASSRQAGENYEQYF
D: NA
J: TRBJ2-7
V: TRBV7-3
size: NA

DNA: TGTGCCAGCCCTTGGGGGCCCCAGGAACACAATGAGCAGTTCTTC
CDR3: CASPWGPQEHNEQFF
D: NA
J: TRBJ2-1
V: TRBV6-4
size: NA

DNA: TGCGCCAGCAGCGTAACGGGACAAGGGACTAGCGAAGATGGGCAGTTCTTC
CDR3: CASSVTGQGTSEDGQFF
D: TRBD2
J: TRBJ2-1
V: TRBV5-1
size: NA

DNA: TGCGCCAGCAGCTTTGGGAAAGGGGCGAGAGACACCGGGGAGCTGTTTTTT
CDR3: CASSFGKGARDTGELFF
D: NA
J: TRBJ2-2
V: TRBV5-1
size: once

DNA: TGTGCCTGGAGTTTATCCTACGAGCAGTACTTC
CDR3: CAWSLSYEQYF
D: NA
J: TRBJ2-7
V: TRBV30
size: NA

DNA: TGTGCCAGTACGGGGCAGGGGGCTCGGCTAGCGGATTACACCGGGGAGCTGTTTTTT
CDR3: CASTGQGARLADYTGELFF
D: NA
J: TRBJ2-2
V: TRBV19
size: once

DNA: TGCGCCAGCAGCCCGGACAACCAAGAGACCCAGTACTTC
CDR3: CASSPDNQETQYF
D: NA
J: TRBJ2-5
V: TRBV5-1
size: NA